Below, 28 T cell receptor beta chains from the same sample are listed, as sequenced in a study of tumor T cells in aggressive B-cell lymphoma. TCRdb's table, derived via immunoSEQ multiplex PCR, lists solely in-frame clones and lacks some. The repertoire holds 3,500 to 5,000 clones, with around 85% as singletons. Source material: tumor tissue. These TCRs come from an adult with diffuse large B cell lymphoma.

V gene TRBV28 combines with J gene TRBJ1-5; D is perhaps TRBD1 (6 bases). CDR3 length: 14 amino acids. Germline V CDR1 and CDR2: MDHEN, SYDVKM. Trimming cost V 4 bases and J 7 bases, with 14 bases left between them. The CDR3 is CASSSQGRRQPQHF. In nucleotides, the CDR3 is TGTGCCAGCAGTTCACAGGGACGGAGACAGCCCCAGCATTTT.

This sequence joins TRBV5-1 and TRBJ1-2, with no clear D. The germline gives CDR1 SGHRS, CDR2 YFSETQ. The length of the CDR3 is 15 residues. V was cut by 0 bases and J by 3 bases, with 12 bases left in between. The CDR3 protein is CASSLVREGDYGYTF. The DNA of the CDR3 is TGCGCCAGCAGCTTGGTACGTGAGGGAGACTATGGCTACACCTTC.

This chain connects TRBV28 to TRBJ1-5, with D perhaps TRBD1 (5 bases). The germline gives CDR1 MDHEN, CDR2 SYDVKM. Trimming took 6 bases from V and 4 from J, leaving 13 bases between them. This CDR3 is 14 amino acids long. CDR3 bases: TGTGCCAGCAGCTATAGACAGCCGAATCAGCCCCAGCATTTT. It specifies CASSYRQPNQPQHF.

J is TRBJ2-3 and V is TRBV5-6; 9 bases agree with TRBD2. The V and J ends lost 0 bases and 2 bases, in that order; junction bases with no gene match: 4. Germline assignment: CDR1 SGHDT and CDR2 YYEEEE. CDR3 length: 16 residues. CDR3 sequence: CASSLELAGHTDTQYF. The CDR3, as DNA: TGTGCCAGCAGCTTGGAGCTAGCGGGGCACACAGATACGCAGTATTTT.

V gene TRBV7-2 combines with J gene TRBJ1-1; weak D call: TRBD1 (5 bases). V lost 2 bases and J lost 2, with 9 bases in between. The germline CDR1 and CDR2 sequences are SGHTA and FQGNSA. There are 14 residues in the CDR3. This chain's CDR3 is CASSLWGGNTEAFF. CDR3 bases: TGTGCCAGCAGCTTATGGGGGGGTAACACTGAAGCTTTCTTT.

The rearrangement joins TRBV19 to TRBJ2-1, with D perhaps matching TRBD1 (6 bases). The germline CDR1 and CDR2 sequences are LNHDA and SQIVND (reference sequence). This CDR3 has 15 amino acids. With 1 base removed from V and 4 bases from J, the gap between germline ends came to 11 bases. The CDR3 bases are TGTGCCAGTAGTATAGGCACAGGGATTTACAATGAGCAGTTCTTC. It specifies CASSIGTGIYNEQFF.

The CDR3 region has the DNA TGTGCCGGCGGGACTAGCGGCTACAATGAGCAGTTCTTC. Its protein product is CAGGTSGYNEQFF. The chain recombines TRBV6-4 with TRBJ2-1; 11 nucleotides align to TRBD2. The germline CDR1 and CDR2 sequences are MRHNA and SNTAGT. The CDR3 consists of 13 residues. V trimming: 11 bases; J trimming: 3 bases; junction bases outside the gene matches: 3.

V gene TRBV10-1 combines with J gene TRBJ2-1; D perhaps matches TRBD2 (7 bases). Trimming stripped 4 bases from V and 8 bases from J, with 18 bases between. CDR3 length: 15 residues. Germline assignment: CDR1 WNHNN and CDR2 SYGVQD (reference sequence). Here the CDR3 DNA reads TGCGCCAGCAGTGCTCGCAGGAGGGGGGGGGATGAGCAGTTCTTC. Translating it yields CASSARRRGGDEQFF.

This chain joins TRBV15 and TRBJ2-5; 8 bases line up with TRBD1. Germline V CDR1 and CDR2: LNHNV, YYDKDF (reference sequence). Losses at the gene ends were 0 bases for V and 4 bases for J; bases not matched to a gene: 4. This CDR3 spans 15 amino acids. CDR3 DNA: TGTGCCACCAGCAGAGATACAGGGGGAGGAGAGACCCAGTACTTC. Translated: CATSRDTGGGETQYF.

The chain joins TRBV27 to TRBJ1-6; perhaps TRBD1 as D (6 bases). The CDR3 is made up of 14 amino acids. Trimming stripped 4 bases from V and 7 bases from J, with 11 bases between. Germline V gene data show CDR1 as MNHEY and CDR2 as SMNVEV (reference sequence). The DNA of the CDR3 is TGTGCCAGCAGTTCCGGGACACGGAATTCACCCCTCCACTTT. Its protein product is CASSSGTRNSPLHF.

This chain connects TRBV18 to TRBJ1-6, with a weak D call TRBD1 (5 bases). Trimming removed 1 base from V and 6 bases from J, with 13 bases in between. The CDR3 contains 16 residues. Germline V gives CDR1 KGHSH, CDR2 LQKENI. The CDR3 DNA reads as TGTGCCAGCTCACCACAGGAACAGGAACTTAATTCACCCCTCCACTTT. It yields the protein CASSPQEQELNSPLHF.

The chain has TRBV28 and TRBJ1-1; 7 bases align to TRBD1. There are 12 residues in the CDR3. Trimming took 1 base from V and 10 from J; bases not matched to a gene: 3. The germline gives CDR1 MDHEN, CDR2 SYDVKM. CDR3: CASSLSGGRAFF. The CDR3 DNA reads TGTGCCAGCAGTTTATCAGGGGGAAGAGCTTTCTTT.

J is TRBJ2-5 and V is TRBV19, with 9 bases matching TRBD2. Gene TRBJ2-7 matches the end of the DNA better, so the J call may be wrong. The CDR3 has 13 residues. Per germline, CDR1 LNHDA and CDR2 SQIVND (reference sequence). CDR3 region: CASSRLAGNEQYF. Written as DNA, the CDR3 is TGTGCCAGTAGTAGGCTAGCGGGGAACGAGCAGTACTTC.

The rearrangement links TRBV6-1 to TRBJ1-5, with D perhaps TRBD1 (6 bases). Trimming pared 5 bases from V and 1 base from J, leaving 12 bases between. Per the germline V gene, CDR1 is MNHNS and CDR2 is SASEGT. The CDR3 is 15 residues long. In nucleotides, the CDR3 is TGTGCCAGCAGTCACAGGGATAGGAGCAATCAGCCCCAGCATTTT. Protein: CASSHRDRSNQPQHF.

The chain uses TRBV12-5 and TRBJ1-2, with a possible D match to TRBD1 (5 bases). CDR1 and CDR2 from the germline V gene are LGHNT and FRNRAP. The CDR3 is 12 residues long. Deletions cut 2 bases from V and 7 bases from J, with 8 bases between. Here the CDR3 DNA reads TGTGCTAGTGGTTTGTGGGGCTTTGGCTACACCTTC. Amino acids: CASGLWGFGYTF.

V usage is TRBV11-2 and J usage is TRBJ1-5, with a weak D call TRBD1 (5 bases). This CDR3 is 15 amino acids long. V was cut by 0 bases and J by 7 bases, with 13 bases left in between. The V gene's germline CDR1 is SGHAT and CDR2 FQNNGV. DNA for the CDR3: TGTGCCAGCAGCTTAGACCCCGGGGGACGGCAGCCCCAGCATTTT. Its translation is CASSLDPGGRQPQHF.

The chain employs TRBV6-1 and TRBJ1-2; weak D call: TRBD1 (6 bases). This CDR3 has 12 residues. CDR1 is MNHNS and CDR2 is SASEGT in the germline V gene. Trimming took 4 bases from V and 7 from J, leaving 10 bases between them. The CDR3 spells CASSVAGVGYTF. The CDR3 DNA is TGTGCCAGCAGTGTCGCAGGGGTTGGCTACACCTTC.

This clone was found a few times. The rearrangement links TRBV10-3 to TRBJ1-1; a weak D match, TRBD1 (6 bases). Trimming removed 9 bases from V and 0 bases from J, with 11 bases in between. In germline, CDR1 is ENHRY, CDR2 SYGVKD. This CDR3 has 13 amino acids. The CDR3 coding sequence is TGTGCCATTACGACAGGTATGAACACTGAAGCTTTCTTT. Translation gives CAITTGMNTEAFF.

The chain couples TRBV28 to TRBJ2-7, with D possibly matching TRBD1 (5 bases). The CDR3 spans 14 residues. Per germline, CDR1 MDHEN and CDR2 SYDVKM. V lost 5 bases and J lost 2, with 13 bases in between. The CDR3 spells CASSPPTATYEQYF. Written as DNA, the CDR3 is TGTGCCAGCAGTCCCCCGACAGCCACCTACGAGCAGTACTTC.

The chain has TRBV13 and TRBJ1-5, with D possibly matching TRBD1 (5 bases). Germline assignment: CDR1 PRHDT and CDR2 FYEKMQ (reference sequence). V was pared by 0 bases and J by 6 bases, with 15 bases between. This CDR3 is 16 amino acids long. For the CDR3, the DNA is TGTGCCAGCAGCTTAGGGGCTGGGGGTAGCGGTCAGCCCCAGCATTTT. Translated: CASSLGAGGSGQPQHF.

This chain joins TRBV7-7 and TRBJ1-1; TRBD1 might be the D (6 bases). Germline V CDR1 and CDR2: SSHAT, FNYEAQ (reference sequence). This CDR3 has 18 residues. The V end was cut by 1 base, the J end by 1 base, with 19 bases between. The CDR3 sequence is CASSLDQEEQGTNTEAFF. The CDR3 bases are TGTGCCAGCAGCTTAGACCAAGAGGAACAGGGAACGAACACTGAAGCTTTCTTT.

The V and J genes are TRBV5-8 and TRBJ1-3, with D possibly TRBD1 on 5 matching bases. The CDR3 totals 14 residues. V was cut by 6 bases and J by 0 bases, with 10 bases left in between. Germline CDR1 and CDR2: SGHTS and YDEGEE. In DNA, the CDR3 is TGTGCCAGCAAAGTTAGGGGCTCTGGAAACACCATATATTTT. It specifies CASKVRGSGNTIYF.

This chain joins TRBV18 and TRBJ1-1; 7 bases agree with TRBD1. V lost 3 bases and J lost 1; bases outside the gene matches: 2. Germline V gives CDR1 KGHSH, CDR2 LQKENI. This CDR3 spans 14 amino acids. CDR3 bases: TGTGCCAGCTCACCCCAGGGGGGGAACACTGAAGCTTTCTTT. This sequence encodes CASSPQGGNTEAFF.

J is TRBJ1-1 and V is TRBV7-9, with 8 positions matching TRBD1. The trim removed 5 bases at V and 3 bases at J, leaving 5 bases unmatched. This CDR3 spans 14 amino acids. The germline V gene encodes CDR1 SEHNR and CDR2 FQNEAQ (reference sequence). CDR3 region: CASSPGQGDTEAFF. CDR3 coding DNA: TGTGCCAGCAGCCCCGGACAGGGCGACACTGAAGCTTTCTTT.

This clone has a handful of counts. DNA of the CDR3: TGTGCCAGCACCTCTCGGGCTGAAGCTTTCTTT. Protein product: CASTSRAEAFF. The gene calls are TRBV27 and TRBJ1-1; D unresolved. CDR3 length: 11 residues. Per the germline V gene, CDR1 is MNHEY and CDR2 is SMNVEV (reference sequence). The V gene lost 7 bases and the J gene lost 6 bases, with 9 bases spanning the gap.

V usage is TRBV11-2 and J usage is TRBJ1-4; the D gene is possibly TRBD1 (6 bases). The germline CDR1 and CDR2 sequences are SGHAT and FQNNGV. This CDR3 is built from 14 residues. V lost 4 bases to trimming and J lost 7 bases, with 13 bases between them. CDR3 in DNA: TGTGCCAGCAGCTCCCAGGGGAACGCTGAAAAACTGTTTTTT. This codes for CASSSQGNAEKLFF.

The chain uses TRBV30 and TRBJ1-6; 7 positions match TRBD1. Per the germline V gene, CDR1 is GTSNPN and CDR2 is SVGIG (reference sequence). V trimming: 2 bases; J trimming: 7 bases; junction bases outside the gene matches: 5. This CDR3 is built from 14 residues. The CDR3 reads CAWSSLGGNSPLHF. The CDR3 DNA is TGTGCCTGGAGTTCTCTAGGGGGCAATTCACCCCTCCACTTT.

J is TRBJ2-1 and V is TRBV27; D gene ambiguous. The V end was cut by 0 bases, the J end by 3 bases, with 9 bases between. The CDR3 loop spans 15 amino acids. Germline V gene data show CDR1 as MNHEY and CDR2 as SMNVEV (reference sequence). CDR3 region: CASSLSRRGYNEQFF. The CDR3 DNA follows: TGTGCCAGCAGTTTATCCAGAAGAGGCTACAATGAGCAGTTCTTC.